This T cell receptor (beta chain) was identified during a study of CD8 T cells in Susac syndrome. This clonotype came up once. Trimming removed 4 bases from V and 5 bases from J, with 11 bases in between. The CDR3 length is 14 residues. Germline V gene data show CDR1 as MGHRA and CDR2 as YSYEKL. The RNA input was roughly 0.45 to 1 ug, and it was reverse transcribed with random hexamers. Via MiXCR, TCRdb re-called the immunoSEQ multiplex PCR reads, giving one row per CDR3 protein. The table shows 120,000 to 150,000 distinct CDR3 sequences, with approximately 96% occurring only once. Sequenced sample: CD4+ T cells from PBMCs. The chain couples TRBV4-1 to TRBJ1-4; a possible D gene is TRBD1 (5 bases). The clonotype comes from a human donor with Susac syndrome. CDR3: CASSRGPLNEKLFF. In DNA, the CDR3 is TGCGCCAGCAGCCGGGGACCGCTGAATGAAAAACTGTTTTTT.